The clone carrying this TCR beta chain was observed a handful of times. PCR was performed a second time for 7 to 11 cycles using a sample-barcoded 5' primer and a J-beta primer mix. TCRdb redid the calling of the 5' RACE reads with MiXCR, one entry per CDR3 protein. This sample has 1.5 million to 2 million distinct CDR3 sequences, with roughly 43% found just once. Germline V lookup: CDR1 DFQATT, CDR2 SNEGSKA (reference sequence). The CDR3 has 11 amino acids. V lost 5 bases to trimming and J lost 7 bases, with 9 bases between them. This entry comes from a study of blood T cells in healthy people across ages. Extractions gave at least 5 micrograms of total RNA per sample.

The chain has TRBV20-1 and TRBJ2-1; no reliable D call. This receptor was taken from a human donor in good health. The sample consisted of blood. As DNA, the CDR3 is TGCAGTGCTTCACTATCGAATGAGCAGTTCTTC. Translating gives CSASLSNEQFF.